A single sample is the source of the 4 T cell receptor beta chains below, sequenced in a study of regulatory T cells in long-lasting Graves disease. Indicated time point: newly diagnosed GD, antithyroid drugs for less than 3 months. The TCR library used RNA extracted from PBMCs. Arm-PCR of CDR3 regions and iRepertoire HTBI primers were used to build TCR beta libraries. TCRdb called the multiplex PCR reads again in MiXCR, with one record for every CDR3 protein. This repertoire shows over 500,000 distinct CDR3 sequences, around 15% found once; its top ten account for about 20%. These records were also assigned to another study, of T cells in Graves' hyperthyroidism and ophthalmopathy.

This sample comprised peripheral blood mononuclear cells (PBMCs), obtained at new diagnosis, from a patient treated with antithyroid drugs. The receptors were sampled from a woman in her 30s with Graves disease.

The chain's CDR3 is CASSFPKREAFF. The CDR3 DNA follows: TGTGCCAGCAGTTTCCCAAAGCGGGAAGCTTTCTTT. The V gene is TRBV28, the J gene TRBJ1-1; D remains unclear. V lost 3 bases and J lost 8, with 10 bases in between. Germline CDR1 and CDR2: MDHEN and SYDVKM. This CDR3 spans 12 amino acids.

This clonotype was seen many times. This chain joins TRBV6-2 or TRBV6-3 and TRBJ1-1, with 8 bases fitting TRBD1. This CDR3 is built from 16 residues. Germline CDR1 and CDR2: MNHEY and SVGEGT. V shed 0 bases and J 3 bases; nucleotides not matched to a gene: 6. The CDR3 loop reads CASSYSGTGRHTEAFF. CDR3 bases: TGTGCCAGCAGTTACTCGGGGACAGGAAGGCACACTGAAGCTTTCTTT.

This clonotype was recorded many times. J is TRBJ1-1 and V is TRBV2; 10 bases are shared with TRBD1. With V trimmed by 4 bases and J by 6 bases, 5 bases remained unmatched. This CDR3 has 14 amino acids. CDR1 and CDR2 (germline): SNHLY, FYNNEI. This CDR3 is CASSVGQGGPEAFF. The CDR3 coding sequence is TGTGCCAGCAGTGTTGGACAGGGGGGCCCTGAAGCTTTCTTT.

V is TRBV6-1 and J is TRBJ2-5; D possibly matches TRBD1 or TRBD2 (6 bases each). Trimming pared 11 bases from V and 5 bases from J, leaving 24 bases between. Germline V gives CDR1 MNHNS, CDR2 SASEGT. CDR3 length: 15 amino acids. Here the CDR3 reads CAGTIGSTGPETQYF. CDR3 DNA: TGTGCCGGCACAATCGGGAGTACAGGGCCGGAGACCCAGTACTTC.